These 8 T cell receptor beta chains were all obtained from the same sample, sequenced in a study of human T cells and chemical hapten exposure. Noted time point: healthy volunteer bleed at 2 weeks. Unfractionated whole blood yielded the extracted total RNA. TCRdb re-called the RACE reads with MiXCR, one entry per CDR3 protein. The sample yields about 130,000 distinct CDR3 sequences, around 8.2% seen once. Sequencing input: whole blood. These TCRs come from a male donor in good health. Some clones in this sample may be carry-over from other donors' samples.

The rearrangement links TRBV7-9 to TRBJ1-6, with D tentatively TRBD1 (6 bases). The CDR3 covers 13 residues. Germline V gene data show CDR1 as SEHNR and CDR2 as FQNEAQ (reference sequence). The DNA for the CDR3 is TGTGCTTGCGCAAGGGACATGGGTTCACCCCTCCACTTT. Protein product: CACARDMGSPLHF.

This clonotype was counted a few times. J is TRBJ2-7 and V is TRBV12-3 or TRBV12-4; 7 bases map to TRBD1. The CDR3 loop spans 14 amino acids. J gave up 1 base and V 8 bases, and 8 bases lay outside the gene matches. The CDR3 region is CASGQTGVSYEQYF. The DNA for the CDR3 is TGTGCCAGCGGTCAAACAGGGGTTTCCTACGAGCAGTACTTC.

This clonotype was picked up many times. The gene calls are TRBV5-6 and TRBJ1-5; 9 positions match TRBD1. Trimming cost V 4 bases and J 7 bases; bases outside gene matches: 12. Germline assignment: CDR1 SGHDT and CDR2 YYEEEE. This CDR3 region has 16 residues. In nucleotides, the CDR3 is TGTGCCAGCAGCAACCGACAGGGGGTAGGATACCAGCCCCAGCATTTT. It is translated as CASSNRQGVGYQPQHF.

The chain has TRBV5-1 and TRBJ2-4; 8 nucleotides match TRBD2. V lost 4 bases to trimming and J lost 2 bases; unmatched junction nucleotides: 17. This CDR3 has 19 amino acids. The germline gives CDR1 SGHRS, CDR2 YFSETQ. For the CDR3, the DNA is TGCGCCAGCAGCCTGTTAAGTAGGCCGCGGGGGGACCCCAAAAACATTCAGTACTTC. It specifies CASSLLSRPRGDPKNIQYF. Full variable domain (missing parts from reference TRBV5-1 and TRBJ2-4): KAGVTQTPRYLIKTRGQQVTLSCSPISGHRSVSWYQQTPGQGLQFLFEYFSETQRNKGNFPGRFSGRQFSNSRSEMNVSTLELGDSALYLCASSLLSRPRGDPKNIQYFGAGTRLSVL.

In DNA form, the CDR3 reads TGTGCCTGGAGTGCCAGCGCAGAGACCCAGTACTTC. As protein: CAWSASAETQYF. The rearrangement uses TRBV30 and TRBJ2-5; no reliable D call. Trimming removed 1 base at V and 4 bases at J, with 7 bases between. The CDR3 sequence is 12 residues long. Germline V gene sequence: CDR1 GTSNPN, CDR2 SVGIG (reference sequence).

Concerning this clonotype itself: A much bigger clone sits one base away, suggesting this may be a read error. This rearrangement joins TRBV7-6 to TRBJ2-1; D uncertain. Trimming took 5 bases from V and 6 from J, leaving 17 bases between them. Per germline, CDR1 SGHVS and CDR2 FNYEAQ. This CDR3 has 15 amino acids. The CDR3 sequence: CASSPRNPGRNEQFF. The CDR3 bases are TGTGCCAGCAGCCCACGAAACCCAGGACGCAATGAGCAGTTCTTC.

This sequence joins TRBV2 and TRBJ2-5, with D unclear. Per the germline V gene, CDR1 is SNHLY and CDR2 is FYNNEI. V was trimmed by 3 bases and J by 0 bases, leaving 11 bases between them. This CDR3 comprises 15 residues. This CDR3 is CASSDFFPYQETQYF. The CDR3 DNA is TGTGCCAGCAGTGACTTCTTTCCGTACCAAGAGACCCAGTACTTC.

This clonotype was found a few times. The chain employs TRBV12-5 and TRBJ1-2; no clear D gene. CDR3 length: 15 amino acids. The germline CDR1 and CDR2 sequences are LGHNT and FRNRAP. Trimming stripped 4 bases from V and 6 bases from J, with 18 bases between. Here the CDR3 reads CASGSPTDRTHGYTF. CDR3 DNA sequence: TGTGCTAGTGGTTCCCCCACAGACCGAACTCATGGCTACACCTTC.